The present T cell receptor beta chain was sequenced within a study of T-cell memory formation after mild COVID-19. Overall study: Largely donor-specific TCR clusters were found.

TCR alpha and TCR beta cDNA libraries carrying sample barcodes and UMIs came from 5'RACE with constant-segment primers. TCRdb passed the 5' RACE reads through MiXCR, listing each CDR3 protein once. There are under 250,000 distinct CDR3 sequences in the sample; approximately 9% occur only once, and roughly a fifth lies in the top ten. This clonotype turned up a few times. The CDR3 totals 16 residues. With 4 bases clipped from V and 6 bases from J, the junction kept 12 bases outside the gene matches. CDR1 is SGHKS, CDR2 YYEKEE, per germline (reference sequence). Sequencing input: PBMCs or a T cell subset sorted from them (not recorded which). This sequence was found in a young man who had mild COVID-19 (a few samples of this study predate the infection). Cell type and time point are not known. The chain combines TRBV5-5 with TRBJ2-5, with TRBD1 matching over 10 bases. The CDR3 DNA is TGTGCCAGCAGCCCTGGCGCCCGACAGGGGGCGAAGACCCAGTACTTC. Translating it yields CASSPGARQGAKTQYF.